Below are 8 T cell receptor beta chains sequenced from a single sample in a study of neoadjuvant anti-PD-1 for oral cavity cancer. Measured with immunoSEQ multiplex PCR; TCRdb has only the in-frame clones, and not every one. The sample has fewer than 20,000 clones, under 75% seen once; the top ten hold 2.5% to 3.5%. The sample in question was PBMCs, obtained before nivolumab (anti-PD-1) treatment. These receptors were collected from a person aged 35 to 85 with oral cavity squamous cell carcinoma.

J is TRBJ2-3 and V is TRBV4-2; 15 bases are a match to TRBD2. Germline-derived CDR1 and CDR2 are LGHNA and YNFKEQ. Trimming at V came to 5 bases and at J to 6 bases, leaving 18 bases not matched to a gene. The CDR3 contains 20 residues. The CDR3 nucleotides read TGTGCCAGCAGCGGAGCGCTACCGGGACTAGCGGGAGGTTCGGCGGATACGCAGTATTTT. Its protein product is CASSGALPGLAGGSADTQYF.

This CDR3 is CASSLVSSSEQYF. The CDR3 region has the DNA TGTGCCAGCAGCTTGGTTTCTAGCTCCGAGCAGTACTTC. The chain links TRBV5-6 to TRBJ2-7; tentatively, D is TRBD2 (5 bases). The V end was cut by 0 bases, the J end by 6 bases, with 10 bases between. This CDR3 spans 13 amino acids. Germline CDR1 and CDR2: SGHDT and YYEEEE.

In this sample, this clone turned up a few times. The V gene is TRBV4-2, the J gene TRBJ2-5; TRBD2 matches 8 bases. The CDR3 sequence is 15 residues long. The germline V gene has CDR1 LGHNA and CDR2 YNFKEQ. Trimming at V came to 6 bases and at J to 5 bases, leaving 11 bases not matched to a gene. CDR3 sequence (DNA): TGTGCCAGCAGTGGAACTAGCGGATTCGGGGAGACCCAGTACTTC. Amino acid sequence: CASSGTSGFGETQYF.

The rearrangement joins TRBV5-6 to TRBJ2-5; no clear D. V shed 2 bases and J shed 1 base, with 6 bases lying between them. The germline gives CDR1 SGHDT, CDR2 YYEEEE. The length of the CDR3 is 13 residues. In DNA form, the CDR3 reads TGTGCCAGCAGCTTTACGGCCCAAGAGACCCAGTACTTC. It is translated as CASSFTAQETQYF.

This rearrangement joins TRBV11-2 to TRBJ2-2; TRBD1 is a possible D gene (6 bases). The germline gives CDR1 SGHAT, CDR2 FQNNGV. Trimming shortened V by 3 bases and J by 5 bases, and 10 bases separated the two germline ends. The CDR3 loop spans 14 amino acids. The CDR3 region has the DNA TGTGCCAGCAGCTTTGGCCAGGGGACCGGGGAGCTGTTTTTT. This encodes CASSFGQGTGELFF.

V gene TRBV9 combines with J gene TRBJ2-1; D unresolved. The CDR3 is 14 residues long. Germline-derived CDR1 and CDR2 are SGDLS and YYNGEE. Trimming took 0 bases from V and 0 from J, leaving 4 bases between them. The CDR3 loop is CASSVAGSYNEQFF. The CDR3 region has the DNA TGTGCCAGCAGCGTAGCCGGCTCCTACAATGAGCAGTTCTTC.

This chain joins TRBV28 and TRBJ1-1; D gene uncertain. V lost 8 bases, J lost 3 bases, and 7 bases lay in between. The CDR3 covers 11 residues. CDR1 and CDR2 (germline): MDHEN, SYDVKM. CDR3 sequence (DNA): TGTGCCAGCGGACCCTACACTGAAGCTTTCTTT. It yields the protein CASGPYTEAFF.

The rearrangement uses TRBV7-3 and TRBJ2-2; no reliable D call. The V end was cut by 7 bases, the J end by 7 bases, with 7 bases between. Germline-derived CDR1 and CDR2 are SGHTA and FQGTGA. The CDR3 totals 11 residues. For the CDR3, the DNA is TGTGCCAGCACCGACGGCGGGGAGCTGTTTTTT. Amino acid sequence: CASTDGGELFF.